A selection of T cell receptor beta chains follows, all from one sample in a study of OX40 agonist ivuxolimab in advanced cancers. Measured with immunoSEQ multiplex PCR; TCRdb has only the in-frame clones, and not every one. This sample carries around 95,000 clones, roughly 93% of them seen once, and the ten largest clones take approximately 0.7%. The sample consisted of CD4+ or CD8+ T cells sorted from blood, taken in a trial of the OX40 agonist ivuxolimab. All receptors come from an adult with an advanced solid tumor such as melanoma, head and neck, liver or kidney cancer. The CDR3 runs from the conserved cysteine through the conserved F or W. A D gene is named only where the DNA matches it firmly. A row's size may be missing; if present it is once, few, many or a size class.

size	D	V	J	DNA	CDR3
.	TRBD2	TRBV14	TRBJ2-3	TGTGCCAGCAGCCAAGGAGCGGGAACTCTTGTAGGCACGCAGTATTTT	CASSQGAGTLVGTQYF
.	TRBD1	TRBV6-5	TRBJ1-2	TGTGCCAGCAGTTACGATCCCAGGGGGAGGCATGGCTACACCTTC	CASSYDPRGRHGYTF
.	TRBD2	TRBV10-3	TRBJ2-7	TGTGCCATCAGTGAATCGAGCGGGGGTGCATCCTACGAGCAGTACTTC	CAISESSGGASYEQYF
.	.	TRBV7-9	TRBJ2-1	TGTGCCAGCAGTAGCCCGGCGGGTGAGCAGTTCTTC	CASSSPAGEQFF
.	TRBD1	TRBV28	TRBJ2-7	TGTGCCAGCAGTTCGACAGGGTTCAAGGCCTACGAGCAGTACTTC	CASSSTGFKAYEQYF
once	TRBD1	TRBV7-2	TRBJ1-2	TGTGCCAGCAGCTTATTTCCCTCAGGGGGCGGGAGCTATGGCTACACCTTC	CASSLFPSGGGSYGYTF
.	.	TRBV2	TRBJ2-5	TGTGCCAGCAGTGACTTTAGGGACCAGTACTTC	CASSDFRDQYF
.	.	TRBV2	TRBJ1-2	TGTGCCAGCAGTGATCTTGTCTATGGCTACACCTTC	CASSDLVYGYTF
.	.	TRBV7-2	TRBJ2-5	TGTGCCAGCAAGATACCGAGATTCCAAGAGACCCAGTACTTC	CASKIPRFQETQYF
few	.	TRBV6-5	TRBJ1-1	TGTGCCAGCAGTTACGCCAGGAACACTGAAGCTTTCTTT	CASSYARNTEAFF
.	.	TRBV5-1	TRBJ1-4	TGCGCCAGCAGCTTGGGTTTAGGGGACCTAGGTTATGAAAAACTGTTTTTT	CASSLGLGDLGYEKLFF
.	.	TRBV28	TRBJ1-4	TGTGCCAGCAGTTTGTCTCCGGGGGCAACTAATGAAAAACTGTTTTTT	CASSLSPGATNEKLFF
.	TRBD1	TRBV9	TRBJ1-1	TGTGCCAGCAGCGGGGAGGGGGCGCCGGGCACTGAAGCTTTCTTT	CASSGEGAPGTEAFF
.	.	TRBV29-1	TRBJ2-5	TGCAGCGTTGGGTACACCAAGCTGCAGGAGACCCAGTACTTC	CSVGYTKLQETQYF
once	TRBD1	TRBV7-2	TRBJ1-4	TGTGCCAGCAGCTTAGCGCCGCCGACAGGGGGCGAAAAACTGTTTTTT	CASSLAPPTGGEKLFF
.	TRBD1	TRBV5-1	TRBJ2-3	TGCGCCAGCAGCTTGGACAGGGGTTTTTCTTTATCAGATACGCAGTATTTT	CASSLDRGFSLSDTQYF
.	.	TRBV25-1	TRBJ2-7	TGTGCCAGCAGATTTAAGGAGCACGAGCAGTACTTC	CASRFKEHEQYF
.	TRBD1	TRBV5-4	TRBJ1-2	TGTGCCAGCAGCTCTGGACAGGGGGCGTACTATGGCTACACCTTC	CASSSGQGAYYGYTF
.	TRBD1	TRBV28	TRBJ1-2	TGTGCCAGCAGTACAGGACAGGGATCTAACTATGGCTACACCTTC	CASSTGQGSNYGYTF
.	.	TRBV10-1	TRBJ2-2	TGCGCCAGCAGTGATGTGGGTACCGGGGAGCTGTTTTTT	CASSDVGTGELFF
.	TRBD1	TRBV9	TRBJ1-6	TGTGCCAGCGGGGGACAGGGGAATAATTCACCCCTCCACTTT	CASGGQGNNSPLHF
.	TRBD1	TRBV6-6	TRBJ2-7	TGTGCCAGCAGTTCTCCAGGGGGCGAGCAGTACTTC	CASSSPGGEQYF
.	.	TRBV29-1	TRBJ1-1	TGCAGCGTTAGGCTCATGAACACTGAAGCTTTCTTT	CSVRLMNTEAFF
few	TRBD1	TRBV7-9	TRBJ1-1	TGTGCCAGCACGGGACAGGGGGACACTGAAGCTTTCTTT	CASTGQGDTEAFF
.	.	TRBV7-2	TRBJ2-5	TGTGCCAGCAGCCCCACCAGGGTTCAAGAGACCCAGTACTTC	CASSPTRVQETQYF
.	.	TRBV27	TRBJ1-4	TGTGCCAGCAGTTCGTGGCAGGGCGGCGAAAAACTGTTTTTT	CASSSWQGGEKLFF
.	.	TRBV4-3	TRBJ2-1	TGCGCCAGCAGCCAAGGCGTTCGTGAGCAGTTCTTC	CASSQGVREQFF
.	TRBD2	TRBV5-1	TRBJ2-7	TGCGCCAGCAGCTTGAATGGGCTAGCGGGGGTCGAGCAGTACTTC	CASSLNGLAGVEQYF
.	.	TRBV21-1	TRBJ2-5	TGTGCCAGCAGCAAAGTATGCAACCCGGGACCACGATGCTACTTC	CASSKVCNPGPRCYF
.	TRBD2	TRBV19	TRBJ2-2	TGTGCCAGTAGTATAGATCGGGGACTAGCGGGGTACACCGGGGAGCTGTTTTTT	CASSIDRGLAGYTGELFF
once	.	TRBV27	TRBJ2-7	TGTGCCAGCGGGGGGACAGCAGCTCTCGAGCAGTACTTC	CASGGTAALEQYF
once	TRBD2	TRBV28	TRBJ2-3	TGTGCCAGCAGTTTAGGGGGGGATCCCACAGATACGCAGTATTTT	CASSLGGDPTDTQYF
.	TRBD1	TRBV28	TRBJ2-7	TGTGCCAGCAGTCCAGGGGACAGTGACTCCTACGAGCAGTACTTC	CASSPGDSDSYEQYF
.	.	TRBV21-1	TRBJ2-1	TGTGCCAGCAGCAAAGTGAAGGGATTAGCGGGAGTCAATGAGCAGTTCTTC	CASSKVKGLAGVNEQFF
.	TRBD1	TRBV6-5	TRBJ1-2	TGTGCCAGCAGTTACTCGCGACAGGGGGCAGATGGCTACACCTTC	CASSYSRQGADGYTF
.	.	TRBV27	TRBJ1-3	TGTGCCAGCAGTTTATCGGGTACAGGGTACAGCACCATATATTTT	CASSLSGTGYSTIYF
.	TRBD1	TRBV5-4	TRBJ1-2	TGTGCCAGCAGCCGGACAGGGGTCGACTATGGCTACACCTTC	CASSRTGVDYGYTF
.	.	TRBV5-6	TRBJ1-5	TGTGCCAGCAGCTTCCAGATTAGCAATCAGCCCCAGCATTTT	CASSFQISNQPQHF
.	.	TRBV2	TRBJ1-2	TGTGCCAGCACCATGGGACCAAACTATGGCTACACCTTC	CASTMGPNYGYTF
.	.	TRBV7-2	TRBJ2-1	TGTGCCAGCAGCCACACCCCTAATGAGCAGTTCTTC	CASSHTPNEQFF
.	.	TRBV5-1	TRBJ2-1	TGCGCCAGCAGCTTGGTCCCAGAAAAATACAATGAGCAGTTCTTC	CASSLVPEKYNEQFF
.	.	TRBV5-6	TRBJ1-6	TGTGCCAGCCGCCGGGAGGGGCCCAATTCACCCCTCCACTTT	CASRREGPNSPLHF
.	TRBD1	TRBV5-1	TRBJ2-7	TGCGCCAGCAGCCCGGGACAGGGTTTCTACGAGCAGTACTTC	CASSPGQGFYEQYF
.	.	TRBV9	TRBJ1-5	TGTGCCAGCAGCCCACGGGCGGGAGGCAATCAGCCCCAGCATTTT	CASSPRAGGNQPQHF
once	.	TRBV7-9	TRBJ1-1	TGTGCCAGCAGCTTAGGTCCAGGCGGCGCTTGGGTAGCTTTCTTT	CASSLGPGGAWVAFF
.	.	TRBV19	TRBJ2-1	TGTGCCAGTGAACAGGGTCGGGTCGGAAATGAGCAGTTCTTC	CASEQGRVGNEQFF
.	.	TRBV6-4	TRBJ1-6	TGTGCCAGCAGCCCCGCCCCGGGCAATAATTCACCCCTCCACTTT	CASSPAPGNNSPLHF
.	TRBD1	TRBV6-6	TRBJ2-7	TGTGCCAGCAGCGCCAGGGGGCGCGTGGACGAGCAGTACTTC	CASSARGRVDEQYF
.	TRBD2	TRBV10-1	TRBJ2-1	TGCGCCAGCAGTGAGTCGCCGGGACAGATAGGACTAGCGGGAACTGTAAGGTCCTACAATGAGCAGTTCTTC	CASSESPGQIGLAGTVRSYNEQFF
once	TRBD1	TRBV7-9	TRBJ1-4	TGTGCCAGCAGCGCTACAGGGGGCCCTGGTGAAAAACTGTTTTTT	CASSATGGPGEKLFF
.	.	TRBV7-2	TRBJ2-2	TGTGCCAGCAGCCCTCAGGTGGCCGGGGAGCTGTTTTTT	CASSPQVAGELFF
.	.	TRBV7-8	TRBJ1-6	TGTGCCAGCAGCCCCACGACAGGCACACCCCTCCACTTT	CASSPTTGTPLHF
.	.	TRBV2	TRBJ2-4	TGTGCCAGTGGAGACAGGCAAAACATTCAGTACTTC	CASGDRQNIQYF
.	TRBD2	TRBV7-9	TRBJ2-3	TGTGCCAGCAGCTTGTTATGGGACTACCCAACAGATACGCAGTATTTT	CASSLLWDYPTDTQYF
.	.	TRBV29-1	TRBJ1-1	TGCAGCGTTGAAGATCACGGGGGTACGGACACTGAAGCTTTCTTT	CSVEDHGGTDTEAFF
.	.	TRBV9	TRBJ2-2	TGTGCCAGCAGCGTAGATTCCACCGGGGAGCTGTTTTTT	CASSVDSTGELFF